The 5 T cell receptor beta chains in this list originate from one sample, sequenced in a study of T cell repertoires in cytomegalovirus infection. Their target antigens are unknown. MiXCR was run by TCRdb on the reads, yielding one entry per CDR3 protein. The sample records tens of thousands of distinct CDR3 sequences, more than 25% being singletons. The sequenced material came from PBMCs, sequenced either directly or after in vitro stimulation (not recorded which). These TCRs come from a human donor in good health (CMV status not recorded). Some clones in this sample may be carry-over from other donors' samples.

This clonotype has ten or more counts. The chain joins TRBV5-1 to TRBJ2-6; a possible D gene is TRBD1 (5 bases). Germline-derived CDR1 and CDR2 are SGHRS and YFSETQ. Trimming removed 4 bases at V and 2 bases at J, with 10 bases between. This CDR3 region has 15 residues. DNA of the CDR3: TGCGCCAGCAGCCTGGACATACCTGGGGCCAACGTCCTGACTTTC. Translating it yields CASSLDIPGANVLTF. The entire variable domain, with the rest obtained from reference TRBV5-1 and TRBJ2-6, is as follows: KAGVTQTPRYLIKTRGQQVTLSCSPISGHRSVSWYQQTPGQGLQFLFEYFSETQRNKGNFPGRFSGRQFSNSRSEMNVSTLELGDSALYLCASSLDIPGANVLTFGAGSRLTVL.

The V call is TRBV19, the J call TRBJ1-1; TRBD1 is a possible D gene (6 bases). The CDR3 consists of 18 residues. Trimming cost V 6 bases and J 0 bases, with 23 bases left between them. CDR1 and CDR2 from the germline V gene are LNHDA and SQIVND (reference sequence). CDR3 coding DNA: TGTGCCAGTAGCAGGCAGGGGCAGCAGTCGAGACTGAACACTGAAGCTTTCTTT. Translating gives CASSRQGQQSRLNTEAFF.

This clonotype was observed at least ten times. The rearrangement joins TRBV4-3 to TRBJ2-1; D is perhaps TRBD2 (6 bases). CDR3 length equals 18 residues. Between the trimmed V and J ends, which lost 0 bases and 3 bases, there was a span of 18 bases. CDR1 LGHNA and CDR2 YSLEER come from the germline V gene. The CDR3 sequence: CASSQDPPLALGYNEQFF. CDR3 in DNA: TGCGCCAGCAGCCAAGATCCCCCACTAGCATTGGGCTACAATGAGCAGTTCTTC.

The chain employs TRBV20-1 and TRBJ2-3; TRBD2 matches at 8 bases. The CDR3 sequence is 14 residues long. V lost 5 bases and J lost 8; bases outside the gene matches: 12. Germline CDR1 and CDR2: DFQATT and SNEGSKA (reference sequence). Here the CDR3 DNA reads TGCAGTGCTCCCTCGCCGGGAGGGCAGGTTACGCAGTATTTT. Amino acids: CSAPSPGGQVTQYF.

CDR3 DNA sequence: TGTGCCAGCAGTCGCGGACTAGCGGCTAGCACAGATACGCAGTATTTT. Protein product: CASSRGLAASTDTQYF. V usage is TRBV6-8 and J usage is TRBJ2-3; 10 nucleotides align to TRBD2. With 5 bases clipped from V and 0 bases from J, the junction kept 5 bases outside the gene matches. Germline V gene sequence: CDR1 MNHGY, CDR2 SAAAGT. The CDR3 extends over 16 amino acids.